What follows is one T cell receptor (beta chain) and its context. Per germline, CDR1 PRHDT and CDR2 FYEKMQ (reference sequence). This CDR3 is 15 amino acids long. The data were produced by immunoSEQ multiplex PCR, yet TCRdb's version contains in-frame clones alone and is incomplete. This sample has under 15,000 clones, with 81% found just once. These data are taken from a study of chemoradiotherapy in HPV16-positive cancers. This TCR was recovered from a human donor with HPV-associated anogenital cancer. The V call is TRBV13, the J call TRBJ2-5; tentatively, D is TRBD1 (7 bases). The J call may be in error: the DNA end matches TRBJ2-7 better. Sample collection occurred from a patient who underwent chemoradiotherapy. This chain's CDR3 is CASSFRQGGIHEQYF. In nucleotides, the CDR3 is TGTGCCAGCAGCTTTAGACAGGGCGGGATCCACGAGCAGTACTTC.